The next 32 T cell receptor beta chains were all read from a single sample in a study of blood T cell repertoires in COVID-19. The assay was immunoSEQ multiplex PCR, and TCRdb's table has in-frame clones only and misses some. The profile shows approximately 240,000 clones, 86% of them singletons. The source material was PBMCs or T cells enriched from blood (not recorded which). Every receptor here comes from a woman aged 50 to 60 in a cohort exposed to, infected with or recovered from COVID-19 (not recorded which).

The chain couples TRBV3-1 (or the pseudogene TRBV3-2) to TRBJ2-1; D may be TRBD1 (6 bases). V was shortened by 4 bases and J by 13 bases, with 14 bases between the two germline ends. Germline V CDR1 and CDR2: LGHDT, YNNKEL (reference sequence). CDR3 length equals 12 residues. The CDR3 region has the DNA TGTGCCAGCAGCCCCGACAGGAGCCGTCAGTTCTTC. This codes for CASSPDRSRQFF.

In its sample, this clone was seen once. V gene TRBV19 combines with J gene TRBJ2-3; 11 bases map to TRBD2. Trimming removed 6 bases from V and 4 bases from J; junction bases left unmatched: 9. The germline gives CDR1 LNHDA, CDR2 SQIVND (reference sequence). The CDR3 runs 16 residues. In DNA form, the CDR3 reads TGTGCCAGTAGAGTAGCGGGGGGGCCTTGGGCAGATACGCAGTATTTT. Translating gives CASRVAGGPWADTQYF.

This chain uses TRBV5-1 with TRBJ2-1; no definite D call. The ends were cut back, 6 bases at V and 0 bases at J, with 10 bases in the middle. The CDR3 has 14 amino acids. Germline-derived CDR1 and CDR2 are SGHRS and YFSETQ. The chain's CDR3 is CASNLPSSYNEQFF. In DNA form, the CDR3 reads TGCGCCAGCAACCTCCCCAGCTCCTACAATGAGCAGTTCTTC.

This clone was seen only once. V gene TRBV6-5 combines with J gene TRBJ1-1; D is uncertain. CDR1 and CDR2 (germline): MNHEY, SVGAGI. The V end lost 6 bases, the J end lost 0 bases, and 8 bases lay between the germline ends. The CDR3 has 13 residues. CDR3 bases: TGTGCCAGCAGATACGGAGTGAACACTGAAGCTTTCTTT. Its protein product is CASRYGVNTEAFF.

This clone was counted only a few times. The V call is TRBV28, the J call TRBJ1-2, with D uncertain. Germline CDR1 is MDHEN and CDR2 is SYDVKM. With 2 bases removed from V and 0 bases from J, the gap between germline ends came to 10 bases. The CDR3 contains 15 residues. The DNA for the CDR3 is TGTGCCAGCAGTTTACAACCCACAGCTAACTATGGCTACACCTTC. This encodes CASSLQPTANYGYTF.

This CDR3 is CASSLAREHVQYF. CDR3 DNA: TGCGCCAGCAGCTTGGCGAGGGAGCACGTGCAGTACTTC. The chain uses TRBV5-1 and TRBJ2-7, with D possibly matching TRBD2 (5 bases). CDR3 length: 13 residues. Germline V gives CDR1 SGHRS, CDR2 YFSETQ. V was pared by 0 bases and J by 9 bases, with 13 bases between.

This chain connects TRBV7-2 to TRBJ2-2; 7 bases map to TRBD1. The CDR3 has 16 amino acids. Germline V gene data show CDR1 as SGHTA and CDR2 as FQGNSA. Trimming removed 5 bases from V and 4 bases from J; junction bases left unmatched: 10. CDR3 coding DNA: TGTGCCAGCAGCCCGACAGGGTTGGGTCTCACCGGGGAGCTGTTTTTT. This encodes CASSPTGLGLTGELFF.

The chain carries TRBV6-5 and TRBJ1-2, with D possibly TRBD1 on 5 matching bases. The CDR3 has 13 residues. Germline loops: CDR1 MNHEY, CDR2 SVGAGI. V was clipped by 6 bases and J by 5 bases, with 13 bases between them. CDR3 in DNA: TGTGCCAGCAGGCAACCTTCAGGGTATGGCTACACCTTC. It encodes CASRQPSGYGYTF.

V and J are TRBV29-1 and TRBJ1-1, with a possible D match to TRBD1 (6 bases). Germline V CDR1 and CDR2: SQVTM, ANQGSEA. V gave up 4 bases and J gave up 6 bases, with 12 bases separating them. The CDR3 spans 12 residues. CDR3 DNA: TGCAGCGTTGCGGGGGGGGCCCCTGAAGCTTTCTTT. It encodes CSVAGGAPEAFF. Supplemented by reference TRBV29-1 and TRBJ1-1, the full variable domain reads SAVISQKPSRDICQRGTSLTIQCQVDSQVTMMFWYRQQPGQSLTLIATANQGSEATYESGFVIDKFPISRPNLTFSTLTVSNMSPEDSSIYLCSVAGGAPEAFFGQGTRLTVV.

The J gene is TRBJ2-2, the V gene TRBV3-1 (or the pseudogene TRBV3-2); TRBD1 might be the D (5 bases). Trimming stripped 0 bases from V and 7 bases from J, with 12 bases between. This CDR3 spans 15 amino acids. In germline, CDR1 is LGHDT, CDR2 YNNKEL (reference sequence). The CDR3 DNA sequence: TGTGCCAGCAGCCAAGAGAAGGGGTGGGGCGGGGAGCTGTTTTTT. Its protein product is CASSQEKGWGGELFF.

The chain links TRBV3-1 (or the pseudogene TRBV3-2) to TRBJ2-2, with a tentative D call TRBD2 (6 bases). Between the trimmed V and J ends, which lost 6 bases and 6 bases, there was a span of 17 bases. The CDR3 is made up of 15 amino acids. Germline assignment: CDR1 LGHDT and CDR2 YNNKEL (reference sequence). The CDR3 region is CASSRAGNDPGELFF. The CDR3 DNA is TGTGCCAGCAGTCGCGCGGGGAACGACCCCGGGGAGCTGTTTTTT.

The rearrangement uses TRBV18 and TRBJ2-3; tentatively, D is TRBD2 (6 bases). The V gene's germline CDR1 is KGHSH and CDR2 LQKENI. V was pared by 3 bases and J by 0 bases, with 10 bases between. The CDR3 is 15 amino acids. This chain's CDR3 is CASSPYGTSTDTQYF. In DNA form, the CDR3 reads TGTGCCAGCTCACCTTACGGGACTAGCACAGATACGCAGTATTTT.

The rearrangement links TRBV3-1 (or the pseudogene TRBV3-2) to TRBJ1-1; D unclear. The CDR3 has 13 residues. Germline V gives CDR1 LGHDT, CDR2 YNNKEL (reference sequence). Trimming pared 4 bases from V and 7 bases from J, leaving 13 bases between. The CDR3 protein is CASSLHGEGEAFF. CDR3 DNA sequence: TGTGCCAGCAGCCTCCACGGGGAGGGTGAAGCTTTCTTT.

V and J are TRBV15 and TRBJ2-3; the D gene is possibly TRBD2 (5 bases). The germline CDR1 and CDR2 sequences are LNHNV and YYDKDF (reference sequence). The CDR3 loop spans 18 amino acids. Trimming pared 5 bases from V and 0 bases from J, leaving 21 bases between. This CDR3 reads CATSGFAGSPDSTDTQYF. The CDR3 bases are TGTGCCACCAGCGGCTTTGCGGGTAGCCCCGATAGCACAGATACGCAGTATTTT.

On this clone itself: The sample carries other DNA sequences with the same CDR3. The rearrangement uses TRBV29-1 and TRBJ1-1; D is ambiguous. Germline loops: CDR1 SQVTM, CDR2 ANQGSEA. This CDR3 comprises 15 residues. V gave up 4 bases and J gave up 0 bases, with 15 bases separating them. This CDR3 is CSVGGGWGMNTEAFF. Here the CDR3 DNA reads TGCAGCGTTGGGGGAGGATGGGGTATGAACACTGAAGCTTTCTTT. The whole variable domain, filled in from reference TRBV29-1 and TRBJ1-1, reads SAVISQKPSRDICQRGTSLTIQCQVDSQVTMMFWYRQQPGQSLTLIATANQGSEATYESGFVIDKFPISRPNLTFSTLTVSNMSPEDSSIYLCSVGGGWGMNTEAFFGQGTRLTVV.

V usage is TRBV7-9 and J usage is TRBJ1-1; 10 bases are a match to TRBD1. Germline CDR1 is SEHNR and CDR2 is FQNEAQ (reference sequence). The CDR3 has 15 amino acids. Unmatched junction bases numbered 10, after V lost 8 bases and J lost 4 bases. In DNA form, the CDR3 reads TGTGCCAGCGGCCTGACAGGGGGCATGACCACTGAAGCTTTCTTT. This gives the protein CASGLTGGMTTEAFF.

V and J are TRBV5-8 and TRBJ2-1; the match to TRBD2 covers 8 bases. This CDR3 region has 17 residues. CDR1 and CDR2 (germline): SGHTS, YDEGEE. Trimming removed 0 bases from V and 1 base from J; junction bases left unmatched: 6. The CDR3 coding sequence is TGTGCCAGCAGCTTGGCCCTAGCGGGCGCATCCTACAATGAGCAGTTCTTC. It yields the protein CASSLALAGASYNEQFF.

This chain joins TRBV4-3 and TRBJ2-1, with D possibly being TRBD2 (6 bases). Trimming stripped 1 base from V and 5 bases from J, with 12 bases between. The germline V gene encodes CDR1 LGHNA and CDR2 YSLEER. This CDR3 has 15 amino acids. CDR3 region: CASSQVPASDNEQFF. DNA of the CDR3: TGCGCCAGCAGCCAAGTTCCGGCTAGCGACAATGAGCAGTTCTTC.

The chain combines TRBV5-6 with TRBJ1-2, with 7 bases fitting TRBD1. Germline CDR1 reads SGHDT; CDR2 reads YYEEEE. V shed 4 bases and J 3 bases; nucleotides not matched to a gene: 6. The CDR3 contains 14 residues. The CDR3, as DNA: TGTGCCAGCAGCCCTATCGGACAGGACTATGGCTACACCTTC. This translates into CASSPIGQDYGYTF.

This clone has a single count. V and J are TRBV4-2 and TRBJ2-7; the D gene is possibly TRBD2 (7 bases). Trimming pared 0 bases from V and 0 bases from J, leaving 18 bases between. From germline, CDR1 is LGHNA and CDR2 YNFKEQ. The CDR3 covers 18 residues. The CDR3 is CASSQELRWGGDSYEQYF. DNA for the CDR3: TGTGCCAGCAGCCAAGAATTGCGTTGGGGGGGCGACTCCTACGAGCAGTACTTC.

The CDR3, as DNA: TGTGCCAGCAGTCGTGAGTCTAGCGGATACACAGATACGCAGTATTTT. It specifies CASSRESSGYTDTQYF. This chain joins TRBV6-2 or TRBV6-3 and TRBJ2-3; 7 bases line up with TRBD2. Germline trimming cut 5 bases from V and 2 bases from J; bases unmatched to any gene: 10. The CDR3 length is 16 residues. CDR1 MNHEY and CDR2 SVGEGT come from the germline V gene.

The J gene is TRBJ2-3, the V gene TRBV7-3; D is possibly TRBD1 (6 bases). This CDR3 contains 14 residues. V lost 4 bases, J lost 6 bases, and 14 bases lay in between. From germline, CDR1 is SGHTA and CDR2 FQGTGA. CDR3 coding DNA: TGTGCCAGCAGCTCCACGACAGGATCGGATACGCAGTATTTT. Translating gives CASSSTTGSDTQYF. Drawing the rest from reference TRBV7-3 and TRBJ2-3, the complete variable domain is GAGVSQTPSNKVTEKGKYVELRCDPISGHTALYWYRQSLGQGPEFLIYFQGTGAADDSGLPNDRFFAVRPEGSVSTLKIQRTERGDSAVYLCASSSTTGSDTQYFGPGTRLTVL.

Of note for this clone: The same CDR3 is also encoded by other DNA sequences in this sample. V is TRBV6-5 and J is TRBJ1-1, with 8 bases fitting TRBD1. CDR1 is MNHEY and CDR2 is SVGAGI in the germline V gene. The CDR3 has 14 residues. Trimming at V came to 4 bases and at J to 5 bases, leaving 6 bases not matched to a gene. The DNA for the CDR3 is TGTGCCAGCAGTTCCGGACAGGGCAAGACTGAAGCTTTCTTT. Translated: CASSSGQGKTEAFF.

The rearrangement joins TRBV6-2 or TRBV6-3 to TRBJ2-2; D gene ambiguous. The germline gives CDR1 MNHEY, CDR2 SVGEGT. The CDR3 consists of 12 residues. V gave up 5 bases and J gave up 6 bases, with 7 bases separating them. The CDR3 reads CASSQVPGELFF. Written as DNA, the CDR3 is TGTGCCAGCAGTCAGGTTCCCGGGGAGCTGTTTTTT.

The CDR3 sequence is CASSQPGHSSSYNEQFF. For the CDR3, the DNA is TGTGCCAGCTCACAACCGGGACATTCGAGCTCCTACAATGAGCAGTTCTTC. J is TRBJ2-1 and V is TRBV18, with D possibly matching TRBD1 (6 bases). The germline V gene has CDR1 KGHSH and CDR2 LQKENI. Trimming shortened V by 4 bases and J by 0 bases, and 16 bases separated the two germline ends. The length of the CDR3 is 17 residues.

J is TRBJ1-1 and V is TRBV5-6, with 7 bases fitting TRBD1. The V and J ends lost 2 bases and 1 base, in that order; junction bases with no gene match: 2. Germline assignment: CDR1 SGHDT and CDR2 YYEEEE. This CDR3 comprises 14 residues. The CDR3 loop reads CASSFSGGNTEAFF. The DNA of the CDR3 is TGTGCCAGCAGCTTTTCAGGGGGGAACACTGAAGCTTTCTTT.

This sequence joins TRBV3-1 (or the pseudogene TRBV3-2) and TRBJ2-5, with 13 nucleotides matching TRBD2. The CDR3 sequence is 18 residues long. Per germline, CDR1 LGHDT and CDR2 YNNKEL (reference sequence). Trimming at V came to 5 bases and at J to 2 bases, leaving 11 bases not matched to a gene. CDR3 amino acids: CASSSRLLAGGSQETQYF. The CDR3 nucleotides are TGTGCCAGCAGCTCCCGGTTACTAGCGGGGGGGTCACAAGAGACCCAGTACTTC.

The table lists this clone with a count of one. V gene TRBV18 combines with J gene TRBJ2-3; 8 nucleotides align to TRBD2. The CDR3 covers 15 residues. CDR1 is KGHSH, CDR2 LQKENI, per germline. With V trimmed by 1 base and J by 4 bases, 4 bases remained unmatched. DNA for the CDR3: TGTGCCAGCTCACCACTAGCGGGGCGGCCAGATACGCAGTATTTT. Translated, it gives CASSPLAGRPDTQYF.

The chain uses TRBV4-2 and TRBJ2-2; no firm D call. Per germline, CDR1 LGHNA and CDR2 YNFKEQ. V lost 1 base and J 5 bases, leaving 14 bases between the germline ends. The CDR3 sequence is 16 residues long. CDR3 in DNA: TGTGCCAGCAGCCAAGTCCTACAGATATCTACCGGGGAGCTGTTTTTT. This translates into CASSQVLQISTGELFF.

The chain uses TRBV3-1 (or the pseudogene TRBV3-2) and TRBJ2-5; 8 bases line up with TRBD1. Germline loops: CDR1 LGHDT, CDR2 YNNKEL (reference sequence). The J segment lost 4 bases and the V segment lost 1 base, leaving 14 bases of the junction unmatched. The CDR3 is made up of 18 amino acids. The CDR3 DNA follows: TGTGCCAGCAGCCAAGGCCGTACGGAGAGAGGGACAGGAGAGACCCAGTACTTC. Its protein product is CASSQGRTERGTGETQYF.

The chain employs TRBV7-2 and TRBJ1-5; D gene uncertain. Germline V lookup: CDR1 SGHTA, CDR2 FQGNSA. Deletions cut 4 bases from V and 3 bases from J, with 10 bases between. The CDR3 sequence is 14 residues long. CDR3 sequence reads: CASSYGRDNQPQHF. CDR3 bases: TGTGCCAGCAGCTACGGACGGGACAATCAGCCCCAGCATTTT.

The CDR3 is CASKETQGWGTEAFF. The CDR3, as DNA: TGCGCCAGCAAGGAAACCCAGGGTTGGGGAACTGAAGCTTTCTTT. The V gene is TRBV5-1, the J gene TRBJ1-1; possible D gene TRBD1, 5 bases. CDR1 and CDR2 (germline): SGHRS, YFSETQ. Between the trimmed V and J ends, which lost 6 bases and 5 bases, there was a span of 20 bases. CDR3 length equals 15 residues.